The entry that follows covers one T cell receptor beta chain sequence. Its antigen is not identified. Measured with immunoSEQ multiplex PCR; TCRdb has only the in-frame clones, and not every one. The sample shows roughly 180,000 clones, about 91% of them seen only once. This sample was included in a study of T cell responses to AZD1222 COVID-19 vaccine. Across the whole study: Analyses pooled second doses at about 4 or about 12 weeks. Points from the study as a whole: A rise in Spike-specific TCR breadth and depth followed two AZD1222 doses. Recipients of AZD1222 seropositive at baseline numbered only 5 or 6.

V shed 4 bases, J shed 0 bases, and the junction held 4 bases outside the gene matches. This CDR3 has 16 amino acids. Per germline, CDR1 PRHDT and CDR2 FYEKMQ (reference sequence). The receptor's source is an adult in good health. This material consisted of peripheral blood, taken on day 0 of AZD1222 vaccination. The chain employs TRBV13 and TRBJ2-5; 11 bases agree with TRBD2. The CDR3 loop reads CASSSPTSGDQETQYF. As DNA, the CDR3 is TGTGCCAGCAGCTCTCCGACTAGCGGGGACCAAGAGACCCAGTACTTC.